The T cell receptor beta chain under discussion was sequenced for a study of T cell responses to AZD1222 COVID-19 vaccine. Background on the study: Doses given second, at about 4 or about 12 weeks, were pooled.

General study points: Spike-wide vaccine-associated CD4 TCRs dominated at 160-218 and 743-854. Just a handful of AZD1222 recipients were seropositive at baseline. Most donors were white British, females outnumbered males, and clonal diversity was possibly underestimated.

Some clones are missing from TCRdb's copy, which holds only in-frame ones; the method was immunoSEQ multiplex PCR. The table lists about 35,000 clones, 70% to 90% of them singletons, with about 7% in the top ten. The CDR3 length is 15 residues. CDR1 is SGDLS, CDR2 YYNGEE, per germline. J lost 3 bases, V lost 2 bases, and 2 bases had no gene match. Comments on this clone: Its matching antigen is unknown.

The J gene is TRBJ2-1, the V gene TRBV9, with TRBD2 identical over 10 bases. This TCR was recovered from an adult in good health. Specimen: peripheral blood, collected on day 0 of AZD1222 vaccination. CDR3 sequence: CASSVLAGGYNEQFF. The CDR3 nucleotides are TGTGCCAGCAGCGTGTTAGCGGGAGGCTACAATGAGCAGTTCTTC.